The clone carrying this T cell receptor (beta chain) appeared a few times. Via MiXCR, TCRdb re-called the RT-PCR reads, giving one row per CDR3 protein. The sample consists of roughly 180,000 distinct CDR3 sequences, approximately 41% of them appearing once. The data originate from a study of patients and donors after allogeneic stem cell transplantation. Per the germline V gene, CDR1 is SGHTA and CDR2 is FQGNSA. This CDR3 is built from 13 residues. J gave up 4 bases and V 6 bases, and 2 bases lay outside the gene matches. The sequenced sample consisted of blood, either unsorted or a sorted T cell fraction (not recorded which). This clonotype originated in a human donor who was either an allogeneic HSCT recipient or a stem cell or donor lymphocyte infusion donor (not recorded which). It is not recorded whose cells these are; they may come from a transplant donor. This chain uses TRBV7-2 with TRBJ2-1; 8 bases are shared with TRBD2. CDR3 coding DNA: TGTGCCAGCAGTGGCGGGGGGTACAATGAGCAGTTCTTC. It is translated as CASSGGGYNEQFF.